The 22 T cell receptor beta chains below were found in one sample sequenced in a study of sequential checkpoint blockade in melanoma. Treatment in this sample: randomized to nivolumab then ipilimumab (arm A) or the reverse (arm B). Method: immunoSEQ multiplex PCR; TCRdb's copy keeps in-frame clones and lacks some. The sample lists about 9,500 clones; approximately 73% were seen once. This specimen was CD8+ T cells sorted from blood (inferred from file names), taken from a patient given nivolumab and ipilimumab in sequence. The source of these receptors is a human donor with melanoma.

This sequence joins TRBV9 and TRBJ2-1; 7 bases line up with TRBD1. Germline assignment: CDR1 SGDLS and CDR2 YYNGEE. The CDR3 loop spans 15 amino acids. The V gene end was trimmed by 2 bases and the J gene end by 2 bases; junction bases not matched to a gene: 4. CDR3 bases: TGTGCCAGCAGCGTGTCGGGACAGCCCTACAATGAGCAGTTCTTC. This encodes CASSVSGQPYNEQFF.

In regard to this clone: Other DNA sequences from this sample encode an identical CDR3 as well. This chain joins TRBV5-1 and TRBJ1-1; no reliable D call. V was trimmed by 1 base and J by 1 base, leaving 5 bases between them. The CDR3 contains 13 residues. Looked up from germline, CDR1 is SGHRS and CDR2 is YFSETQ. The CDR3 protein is CASSLTPNTEAFF. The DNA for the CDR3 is TGCGCCAGCAGCTTGACACCGAACACTGAAGCTTTCTTT.

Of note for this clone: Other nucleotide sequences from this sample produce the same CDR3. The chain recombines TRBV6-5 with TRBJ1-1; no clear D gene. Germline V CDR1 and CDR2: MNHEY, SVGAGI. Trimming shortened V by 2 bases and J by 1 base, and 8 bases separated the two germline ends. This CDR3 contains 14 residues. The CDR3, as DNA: TGTGCCAGCAGTTACACGGAGAGGAACACTGAAGCTTTCTTT. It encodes CASSYTERNTEAFF.

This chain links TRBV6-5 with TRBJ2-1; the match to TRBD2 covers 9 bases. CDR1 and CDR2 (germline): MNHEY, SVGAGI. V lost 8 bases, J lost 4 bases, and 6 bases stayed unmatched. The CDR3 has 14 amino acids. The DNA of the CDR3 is TGTGCCAGCTGGCCAGCGGGGGGATACAATGAGCAGTTCTTC. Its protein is CASWPAGGYNEQFF.

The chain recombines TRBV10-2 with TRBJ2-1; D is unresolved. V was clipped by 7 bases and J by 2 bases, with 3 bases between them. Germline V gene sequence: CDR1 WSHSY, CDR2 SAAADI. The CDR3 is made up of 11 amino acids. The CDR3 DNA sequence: TGCGCCAGCACAACCTACAATGAGCAGTTCTTC. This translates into CASTTYNEQFF.

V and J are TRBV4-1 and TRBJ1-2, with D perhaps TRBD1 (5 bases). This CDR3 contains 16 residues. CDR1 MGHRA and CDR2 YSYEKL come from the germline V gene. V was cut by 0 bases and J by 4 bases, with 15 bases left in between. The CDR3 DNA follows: TGCGCCAGCAGCCAAGAAGCAGTCAGGGCAACCTATGGCTACACCTTC. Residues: CASSQEAVRATYGYTF.

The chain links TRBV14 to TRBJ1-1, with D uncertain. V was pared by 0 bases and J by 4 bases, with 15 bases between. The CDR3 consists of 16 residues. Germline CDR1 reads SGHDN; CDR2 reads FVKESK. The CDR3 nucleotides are TGTGCCAGCAGCCAAGATCTGGAGGGTTACGGCACTGAAGCTTTCTTT. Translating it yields CASSQDLEGYGTEAFF.

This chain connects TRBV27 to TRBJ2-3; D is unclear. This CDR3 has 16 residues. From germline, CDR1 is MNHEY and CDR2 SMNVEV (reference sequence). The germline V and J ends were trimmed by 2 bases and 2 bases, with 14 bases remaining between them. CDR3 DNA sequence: TGTGCCAGCAGTTTAGCCCCCGGGTCCGTCACAGATACGCAGTATTTT. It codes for CASSLAPGSVTDTQYF.

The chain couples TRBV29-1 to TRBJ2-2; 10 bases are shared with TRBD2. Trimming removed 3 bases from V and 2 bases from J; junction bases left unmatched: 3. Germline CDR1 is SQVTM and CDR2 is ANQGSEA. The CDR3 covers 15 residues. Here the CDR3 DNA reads TGCAGCGTTGAGTTAGCGGGAGGAAACACCGGGGAGCTGTTTTTT. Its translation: CSVELAGGNTGELFF.

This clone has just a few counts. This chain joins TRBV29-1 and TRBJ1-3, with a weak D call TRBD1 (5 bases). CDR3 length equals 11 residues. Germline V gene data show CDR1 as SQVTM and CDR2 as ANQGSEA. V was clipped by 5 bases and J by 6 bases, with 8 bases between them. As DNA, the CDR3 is TGCAGCGTTAAAGGGGCAAACACCATATATTTT. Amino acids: CSVKGANTIYF.

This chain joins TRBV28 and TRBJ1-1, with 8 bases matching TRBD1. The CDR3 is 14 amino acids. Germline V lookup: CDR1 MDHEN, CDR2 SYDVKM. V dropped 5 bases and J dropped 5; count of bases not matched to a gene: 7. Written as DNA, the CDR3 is TGTGCCAGCAGTCGGACAGGGCTGGCGACTGAAGCTTTCTTT. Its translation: CASSRTGLATEAFF.

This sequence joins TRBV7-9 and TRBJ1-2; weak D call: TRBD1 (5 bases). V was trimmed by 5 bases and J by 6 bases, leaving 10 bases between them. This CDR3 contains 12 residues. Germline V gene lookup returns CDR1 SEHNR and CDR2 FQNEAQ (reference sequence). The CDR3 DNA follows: TGTGCCAGCAGCGAAGACAGTAATGGCTACACCTTC. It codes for CASSEDSNGYTF.

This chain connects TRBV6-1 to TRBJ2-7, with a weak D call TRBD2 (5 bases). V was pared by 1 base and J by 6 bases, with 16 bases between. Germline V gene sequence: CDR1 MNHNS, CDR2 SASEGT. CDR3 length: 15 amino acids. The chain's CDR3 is CASSEEDGKGSEQYV. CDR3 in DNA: TGTGCCAGCAGTGAAGAAGACGGAAAAGGGAGCGAGCAGTACGTC.

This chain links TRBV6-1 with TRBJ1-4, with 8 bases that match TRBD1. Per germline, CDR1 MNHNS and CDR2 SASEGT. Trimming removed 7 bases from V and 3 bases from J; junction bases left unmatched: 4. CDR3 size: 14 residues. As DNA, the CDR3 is TGTGCCAGCAAGGACAGGGATCCTAATGAAAAACTGTTTTTT. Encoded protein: CASKDRDPNEKLFF.

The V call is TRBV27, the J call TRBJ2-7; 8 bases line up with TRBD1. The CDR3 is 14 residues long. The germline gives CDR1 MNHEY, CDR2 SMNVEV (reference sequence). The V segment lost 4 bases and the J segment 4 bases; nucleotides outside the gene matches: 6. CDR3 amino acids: CASSSTGGSYEQYF. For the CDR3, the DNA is TGTGCCAGCAGTTCTACAGGGGGTTCGTACGAGCAGTACTTC.

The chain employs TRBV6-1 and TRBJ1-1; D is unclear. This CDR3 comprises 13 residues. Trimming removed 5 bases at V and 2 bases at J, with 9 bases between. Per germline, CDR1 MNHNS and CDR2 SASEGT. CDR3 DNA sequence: TGTGCCAGCAGTCGGGAGAGCAACACTGAAGCTTTCTTT. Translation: CASSRESNTEAFF.

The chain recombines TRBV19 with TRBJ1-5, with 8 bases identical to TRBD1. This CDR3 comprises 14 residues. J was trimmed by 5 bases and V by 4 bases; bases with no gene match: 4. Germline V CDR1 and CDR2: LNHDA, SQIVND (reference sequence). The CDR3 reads CASSTGTGYQPQHF. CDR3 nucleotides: TGTGCCAGTAGTACCGGGACAGGCTATCAGCCCCAGCATTTT.

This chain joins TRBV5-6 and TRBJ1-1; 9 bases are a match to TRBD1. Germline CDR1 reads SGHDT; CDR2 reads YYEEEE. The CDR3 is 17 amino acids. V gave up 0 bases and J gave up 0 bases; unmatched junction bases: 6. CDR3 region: CASSLDGTGTLNTEAFF. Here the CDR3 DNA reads TGTGCCAGCAGCTTGGATGGGACAGGGACCTTGAACACTGAAGCTTTCTTT.

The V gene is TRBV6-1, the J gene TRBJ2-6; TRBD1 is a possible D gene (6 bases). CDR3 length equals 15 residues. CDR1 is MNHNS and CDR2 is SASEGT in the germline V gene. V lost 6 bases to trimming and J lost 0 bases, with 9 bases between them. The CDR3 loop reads CASSGDNSGANVLTF. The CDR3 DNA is TGTGCCAGCAGCGGGGACAACTCTGGGGCCAACGTCCTGACTTTC.

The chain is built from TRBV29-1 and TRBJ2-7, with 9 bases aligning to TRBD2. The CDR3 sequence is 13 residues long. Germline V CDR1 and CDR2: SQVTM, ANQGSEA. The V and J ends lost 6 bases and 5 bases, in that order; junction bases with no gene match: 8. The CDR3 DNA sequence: TGCAGCGTCGTCGGAGCGGGGGGCCACGAGCAGTACTTC. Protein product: CSVVGAGGHEQYF.

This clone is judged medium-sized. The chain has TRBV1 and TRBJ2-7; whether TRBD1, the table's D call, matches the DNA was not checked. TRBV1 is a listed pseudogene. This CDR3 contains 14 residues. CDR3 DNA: TGCACCAGCAGCCAAGACCGGGACACCTACGAGCAGTACTTC. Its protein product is CTSSQDRDTYEQYF.

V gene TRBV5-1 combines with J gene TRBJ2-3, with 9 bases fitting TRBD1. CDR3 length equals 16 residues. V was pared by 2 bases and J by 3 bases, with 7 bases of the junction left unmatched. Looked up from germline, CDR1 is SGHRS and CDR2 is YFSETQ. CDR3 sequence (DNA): TGCGCCAGCAGCTTAAACCGGGACAGGGCGACAGATACGCAGTATTTT. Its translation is CASSLNRDRATDTQYF.